The present TCR beta chain was sequenced within a study of beta chain features in type 1 diabetes. Findings of the study overall: Naive, central memory and regulatory TCRB repertoires appeared more similar among patients than healthy donors.

CD45RO/CCR7/CD25/CD127/CD95/CD27 separated CD4+ naive, central memory, regulatory and stem cell-like memory cells by sorting. The sample holds a few counts of this clone. The antigen is undetermined. Expressed TCRB transcripts were sequenced, since all the RNA that had been isolated was reverse transcribed. Some clones are missing from TCRdb's copy, which holds only in-frame ones; the method was immunoSEQ multiplex PCR. The sample contains a few hundred thousand clones, roughly 12% of which appear only once. The trim removed 3 bases at V and 1 base at J, leaving 5 bases unmatched. Germline V gene data show CDR1 as SGHRS and CDR2 as YFSETQ. CDR3 length: 16 amino acids.

Sequences were obtained from naive CD4+ T cells from blood. The receptor's source is a man aged 18 to 29 in good health. The gene calls are TRBV5-1 and TRBJ2-1; 9 nucleotides align to TRBD1. The CDR3 loop is CASSSAGTGSYNEQFF. CDR3 DNA: TGCGCCAGCAGCTCGGCCGGGACAGGGTCCTACAATGAGCAGTTCTTC.